This T cell receptor (beta chain) was sequenced during a study of PD-1 blockade in classical Hodgkin lymphoma. Study-wide findings and caveats: When set against healthy donors, newly diagnosed patients were reported to show lower baseline TCR diversity. Possibly reflecting disease activity or prior therapy, repertoire differences have causes that remain undefined.

This CDR3 region has 16 residues. The V and J ends lost 4 bases and 0 bases respectively, with 15 bases between them. Germline V CDR1 and CDR2: SGDLS, YYNGEE. Produced via immunoSEQ multiplex PCR; TCRdb's table is partial and in-frame only. The profile shows more than 2,500 clones, 70% to 80% of them singletons. In its sample, this clone was seen a few times. What it recognizes is unknown. Brentuximab vedotin exposure varied among the patients, all of whom had relapsed after autologous stem cell transplantation. Magnetic negative selection isolated CD8+ T cells from thawed PBMCs. The origin of this receptor is a human donor with classical Hodgkin lymphoma. V usage is TRBV9 and J usage is TRBJ2-3; D is unclear. The sequences come from CD8+ T cells from blood, collected at baseline. The chain's CDR3 is CASSRARSTSTDTQYF. The CDR3 bases are TGTGCCAGCAGCCGGGCCAGGAGTACTAGCACAGATACGCAGTATTTT. The full variable domain, rest sourced from reference TRBV9 and TRBJ2-3, is DSGVTQTPKHLITATGQRVTLRCSPRSGDLSVYWYQQSLDQGLQFLIQYYNGEERAKGNILERFSAQQFPDLHSELNLSSLELGDSALYFCASSRARSTSTDTQYFGPGTRLTVL.